This T cell receptor (beta chain) was obtained from a study of T cell repertoires in cytomegalovirus infection. Whole-study findings and limits: HLA-C-restricted TCR beta clonotypes specific for CMV led the ex vivo response.

V was pared by 8 bases and J by 3 bases, with 5 bases between. The CDR3 contains 11 residues. This clonotype has ten or more counts. The antigen is not known. Each CDR3 protein gets one entry after TCRdb re-called the reads with MiXCR. The table shows 200,000 to 300,000 distinct CDR3 sequences, with roughly 13% occurring only once. Sequencing used PBMCs. The TCR comes from a human donor in good health (CMV status not recorded). Some clones in this sample may be carry-over from other donors' samples. V gene TRBV12-3 or TRBV12-4 combines with J gene TRBJ2-1; D ambiguous. The DNA for the CDR3 is TGTGCCAGCCCCAGCTACAATGAGCAGTTCTTC. Protein product: CASPSYNEQFF.